Below are 24 T cell receptor beta chains sequenced from a single sample in a study of response to subunit inactivated influenza vaccine. Each CDR3 protein gets one entry after TCRdb re-called the RT-PCR reads with MiXCR. The sample lists about 570,000 distinct CDR3 sequences, 10% to 15% occurring once. The sequences come from PBMCs from blood, collected on the day of vaccination. Every receptor here comes from a man aged 50 to 59 who received an inactivated influenza vaccine.

This clonotype was picked up a small number of times. The J gene is TRBJ2-5, the V gene TRBV29-1; possible D gene TRBD1, 5 bases. This CDR3 region has 13 residues. V dropped 1 base and J dropped 5 bases, with 11 bases sitting between them. Germline CDR1 is SQVTM and CDR2 is ANQGSEA. CDR3 in DNA: TGCAGCGTTGAAGGTGCAGGGCCGGAGACCCAGTACTTC. It specifies CSVEGAGPETQYF.

This clonotype was recorded a few times. The rearrangement uses TRBV29-1 and TRBJ1-2; tentative D call: TRBD1 (6 bases). The V and J ends lost 4 bases and 8 bases respectively, with 23 bases between them. This CDR3 contains 15 residues. Germline V lookup: CDR1 SQVTM, CDR2 ANQGSEA. The CDR3 nucleotides read TGCAGCGTTGGGGGATGGGACCCCGAGGGGGGCGGCTACACCTTC. It translates to CSVGGWDPEGGGYTF.

This chain joins TRBV7-9 and TRBJ2-1, with a tentative D call TRBD2 (5 bases). The germline V gene encodes CDR1 SEHNR and CDR2 FQNEAQ (reference sequence). V lost 7 bases and J lost 5, with 18 bases in between. The CDR3 is 15 residues long. The CDR3 DNA sequence: TGTGCCAGCACCTGGGTGAGCGGAGCCAACAATGAGCAGTTCTTC. Its translation: CASTWVSGANNEQFF.

This clonotype was detected only once. The chain carries TRBV7-2 and TRBJ2-7, with 8 positions matching TRBD2. CDR1 and CDR2 (germline): SGHTA, FQGNSA. CDR3 length equals 17 residues. The trim removed 1 base at V and 6 bases at J, leaving 14 bases unmatched. CDR3 nucleotide sequence: TGTGCCAGCAGCTTAGGTTTGGGGAGAGCGGGAGCAAGCGAGCAGTACTTC. This sequence encodes CASSLGLGRAGASEQYF. Full variable domain (rest looked up from reference TRBV7-2 and TRBJ2-7): GAGVSQSPSNKVTEKGKDVELRCDPISGHTALYWYRQSLGQGLEFLIYFQGNSAPDKSGLPSDRFSAERTGGSVSTLTIQRTQQEDSAVYLCASSLGLGRAGASEQYFGPGTRLTVT.

In this sample, this clonotype turned up many times. This chain connects TRBV6-1 to TRBJ2-5, with TRBD2 as a possible D gene (6 bases). The CDR3 contains 14 residues. Deletions cut 5 bases from V and 0 bases from J, with 10 bases between. Germline loops: CDR1 MNHNS, CDR2 SASEGT. CDR3 bases: TGTGCCAGCAGTCGTCGGGAGTACCAAGAGACCCAGTACTTC. Amino acid sequence: CASSRREYQETQYF.

This clonotype appeared a few times. The chain has TRBV19 and TRBJ2-5, with D perhaps given as TRBD1 or TRBD2 (5 bases each). The CDR3 runs 13 residues. Germline assignment: CDR1 LNHDA and CDR2 SQIVND (reference sequence). V gave up 3 bases and J gave up 14 bases, with 19 bases separating them. In DNA, the CDR3 is TGTGCCAGTAGTATCACCCCCGGGACCGCCTCATACTTC. Translation: CASSITPGTASYF.

This sequence joins TRBV2 and TRBJ1-1, with D possibly matching TRBD1 (5 bases). Per germline, CDR1 SNHLY and CDR2 FYNNEI. V was clipped by 5 bases and J by 1 base, with 11 bases between them. This CDR3 has 14 amino acids. The CDR3 loop reads CASSTAGQNTEAFF. CDR3 sequence (DNA): TGTGCCAGCAGTACGGCAGGGCAGAACACTGAAGCTTTCTTT.

This clonotype occurred many times. J is TRBJ2-2 and V is TRBV7-2; TRBD2 agrees at 11 bases. Germline-derived CDR1 and CDR2 are SGHTA and FQGNSA. The CDR3 sequence is 15 residues long. The V segment lost 8 bases and the J segment 8 bases; nucleotides outside the gene matches: 10. CDR3 loop: CASGSGTSGGGELFF. The CDR3 nucleotides are TGTGCCAGCGGATCCGGGACTAGCGGTGGGGGGGAGCTGTTTTTT.

This clonotype was observed a handful of times. The chain combines TRBV15 with TRBJ1-4; 8 bases fit TRBD1. Germline lookup yields CDR1 LNHNV and CDR2 YYDKDF (reference sequence). The CDR3 is 15 residues long. V lost 0 bases to trimming and J lost 7 bases; unmatched junction nucleotides: 4. Here the CDR3 reads CATSRDLTGVEKLFF. CDR3 sequence (DNA): TGTGCCACCAGCAGAGATCTGACAGGGGTTGAAAAACTGTTTTTT. The entire variable domain, with the rest obtained from reference TRBV15 and TRBJ1-4, is as follows: DAMVIQNPRYQVTQFGKPVTLSCSQTLNHNVMYWYQQKSSQAPKLLFHYYDKDFNNEADTPDNFQSRRPNTSFCFLDIRSPGLGDTAMYLCATSRDLTGVEKLFFGSGTQLSVL.

Many counts were recorded for this clonotype. The chain combines TRBV29-1 with TRBJ2-1; the match to TRBD2 covers 11 bases. The CDR3 has 14 residues. CDR1 SQVTM and CDR2 ANQGSEA come from the germline V gene. V was clipped by 7 bases and J by 4 bases; unmatched bases: 6. CDR3: CSGSGGEGYNEQFF. The CDR3 DNA reads TGCAGCGGTAGCGGGGGGGAAGGGTACAATGAGCAGTTCTTC.

This rearrangement joins TRBV7-6 to TRBJ2-1; TRBD2 matches 8 bases. V trimming: 1 base; J trimming: 9 bases; junction bases outside the gene matches: 11. Per germline, CDR1 SGHVS and CDR2 FNYEAQ. The CDR3 is made up of 16 amino acids. CDR3 loop: CASSLGVAGGPSEQFF. As DNA, the CDR3 is TGTGCCAGCAGCTTAGGCGTTGCGGGAGGCCCAAGTGAGCAGTTCTTC.

This clonotype occurred a few times. The chain has TRBV4-3 and TRBJ2-1; D might be TRBD1 (5 bases). This CDR3 has 14 residues. The V end was cut by 0 bases, the J end by 8 bases, with 11 bases between. From germline, CDR1 is LGHNA and CDR2 YSLEER. CDR3 DNA: TGCGCCAGCAGCCAAGATAGGCAGGGCGATGAGCAGTTCTTC. Its protein product is CASSQDRQGDEQFF.

On this clonotype: One end of the junction does not line up with germline, which may come from a read error. The genes are TRBV10-3 and TRBJ2-7; TRBD1 aligns across 8 bases. The CDR3 runs to 13 residues. In germline, CDR1 is ENHRY, CDR2 SYGVKD. The CDR3 reads CAISRQGNNEQNF. In DNA, the CDR3 is TGTGCCATCAGTAGACAGGGGAACAACGAGCAGAACTTC.

The rearrangement joins TRBV4-1 to TRBJ1-5; D not resolved. The germline V gene has CDR1 MGHRA and CDR2 YSYEKL. V was shortened by 3 bases and J by 6 bases, with 9 bases between the two germline ends. The CDR3 has 13 residues. The CDR3 nucleotides are TGCGCCAGCAGCCAGAGATTCGGTCAGCCCCAGCATTTT. Its translation is CASSQRFGQPQHF.

Ten or more counts support this clonotype. The V gene is TRBV10-2, the J gene TRBJ2-2; possibly TRBD1 for D (5 bases). The germline V and J ends were trimmed by 6 bases and 2 bases, with 10 bases remaining between them. The germline V gene encodes CDR1 WSHSY and CDR2 SAAADI. CDR3 length: 14 amino acids. The CDR3 DNA sequence: TGCGCCAGCAGACAACAGGAAAACACCGGGGAGCTGTTTTTT. It is translated as CASRQQENTGELFF.

This chain joins TRBV7-7 and TRBJ2-7; D not certain. Trimming stripped 1 base from V and 2 bases from J, with 15 bases between. CDR3 length equals 16 residues. Per the germline V gene, CDR1 is SSHAT and CDR2 is FNYEAQ (reference sequence). CDR3 sequence reads: CASSLVGCERAYEQYF. CDR3 coding DNA: TGTGCCAGCAGCTTAGTAGGTTGCGAACGTGCCTACGAGCAGTACTTC.

This clonotype has at least ten counts. This sequence joins TRBV5-1 and TRBJ1-2; unclear D gene. Germline V gene data show CDR1 as SGHRS and CDR2 as YFSETQ. V was clipped by 5 bases and J by 2 bases, with 10 bases between them. This CDR3 region has 13 residues. CDR3 nucleotides: TGCGCCAGCAGGGATCAGGAGAACTATGGCTACACCTTC. This sequence encodes CASRDQENYGYTF.

This clonotype was picked up a small number of times. The genes are TRBV20-1 and TRBJ2-7; TRBD1 matches at 10 bases. V shed 6 bases and J 3 bases; nucleotides not matched to a gene: 11. Germline CDR1 DFQATT, CDR2 SNEGSKA (reference sequence). The CDR3 runs to 15 residues. The CDR3 loop is CSARRDRGISYEQYF. CDR3 sequence (DNA): TGCAGTGCCAGACGGGACAGGGGTATCAGCTACGAGCAGTACTTC.

The V call is TRBV20-1, the J call TRBJ2-1; 15 positions agree with TRBD2. The germline CDR1 and CDR2 sequences are DFQATT and SNEGSKA (reference sequence). The CDR3 extends over 17 amino acids. With 3 bases clipped from V and 0 bases from J, the junction kept 3 bases outside the gene matches. The chain's CDR3 is CSARGLAGGSSYNEQFF. The CDR3 DNA reads TGCAGTGCTAGGGGACTAGCGGGAGGTTCCTCCTACAATGAGCAGTTCTTC.

Many counts were recorded for this clonotype. The rearrangement joins TRBV9 to TRBJ1-1, with D maybe TRBD1 (6 bases). This CDR3 spans 16 amino acids. V lost 0 bases and J lost 5, with 17 bases in between. Germline V lookup: CDR1 SGDLS, CDR2 YYNGEE. DNA for the CDR3: TGTGCCAGCAGCGTAGGAGGGTCAGGGGAGAAGACTGAAGCTTTCTTT. Its translation is CASSVGGSGEKTEAFF.

This clonotype has ten or more counts. The chain employs TRBV6-2 or TRBV6-3 and TRBJ2-1; 9 bases agree with TRBD2. The length of the CDR3 is 17 residues. V lost 2 bases, J lost 4 bases, and 9 bases stayed unmatched. Germline CDR1 is MNHEY and CDR2 is SVGEGT. CDR3 nucleotide sequence: TGTGCCAGCAGTTACCATGAAGGGCTAGCGGGGTACAATGAGCAGTTCTTC. Amino acids: CASSYHEGLAGYNEQFF.

The chain is built from TRBV6-5 and TRBJ2-3, with D possibly being TRBD1 (5 bases). This CDR3 spans 15 amino acids. Germline V gene sequence: CDR1 MNHEY, CDR2 SVGAGI. V lost 2 bases and J lost 0, with 9 bases in between. CDR3 residues: CASSYGGASTDTQYF. In nucleotides, the CDR3 is TGTGCCAGCAGTTACGGTGGGGCGAGCACAGATACGCAGTATTTT.

The chain links TRBV3-1 to TRBJ2-4; 7 bases are a match to TRBD1. The germline gives CDR1 LGHDT, CDR2 YNNKEL (reference sequence). This CDR3 spans 17 amino acids. V shed 2 bases and J 2 bases; nucleotides not matched to a gene: 9. CDR3 loop: CASSQSGTVFTKNIQYF. The CDR3 DNA reads TGTGCCAGCAGCCAATCCGGGACAGTTTTCACCAAAAACATTCAGTACTTC.

This chain connects TRBV5-1 to TRBJ2-5; D is perhaps TRBD2 (5 bases). Trimming removed 2 bases at V and 5 bases at J, with 16 bases between. The CDR3 is 15 amino acids. In germline, CDR1 is SGHRS, CDR2 YFSETQ. The CDR3: CASSLEGASRETQYF. The CDR3 bases are TGCGCCAGCAGCTTAGAGGGAGCCTCTCGGGAGACCCAGTACTTC.